This T cell receptor beta chain appears in the sequencing data of a study of vaccination effects on CD4 cells after COVID-19. This clone occurred once. Its antigen is unidentified. Whole-study results and caveats: Clones that were induced by infection or by vaccine showed marked contraction late after vaccination.

Culturing for about 9 days preceded CD4+ T cell isolation. Assay: immunoSEQ multiplex PCR; the TCRdb copy retains only in-frame clones and omits some. This sample has tens of thousands of clones, with under 80% found just once. CDR1 and CDR2 from the germline V gene are SGHRS and YFSETQ. This CDR3 has 14 amino acids. Trimming took 4 bases from V and 6 from J; bases not matched to a gene: 7. The input for sequencing was CD4+ T cells from PBMCs cultured without peptide, taken before COVID-19 vaccination. The source of this sequence is a human donor who had a prior SARS-CoV-2 infection. The genes are TRBV5-1 and TRBJ2-3; 8 bases fit TRBD1. CDR3: CASSPGQDYDTQYF. As DNA, the CDR3 is TGCGCCAGCAGCCCGGGACAGGACTATGATACGCAGTATTTT.